One sample yielded the 24 T cell receptor beta chains listed below, sequenced in a study of blood T cell repertoires in COVID-19. Libraries were prepared by immunoSEQ multiplex PCR; TCRdb keeps only in-frame clonotypes and omits some of them. The data hold roughly 110,000 clones, with about 79% observed a single time. The sequenced sample consisted of peripheral blood. These receptors originate from an elderly man with COVID-19, enrolled during active disease.

The V call is TRBV28, the J call TRBJ2-1, with a possible D match to TRBD2 (6 bases). The V gene's germline CDR1 is MDHEN and CDR2 SYDVKM. Trimming cost V 0 bases and J 5 bases, with 11 bases left between them. The CDR3 loop spans 15 amino acids. CDR3 DNA: TGTGCCAGCAGTTTATGGGGAGCGGGTGACAATGAGCAGTTCTTC. This gives the protein CASSLWGAGDNEQFF.

This chain links TRBV6-2 or TRBV6-3 with TRBJ2-7; 7 positions match TRBD2. The trim removed 2 bases at V and 0 bases at J, leaving 4 bases unmatched. This CDR3 region has 15 residues. Germline CDR1 and CDR2: MNHEY and SVGEGT. CDR3 protein: CASSYVGGSSYEQYF. For the CDR3, the DNA is TGTGCCAGCAGTTACGTCGGGGGGAGCTCCTACGAGCAGTACTTC.

This chain links TRBV7-9 with TRBJ2-1, with D perhaps TRBD2 (5 bases). The CDR3 is 11 residues long. V lost 11 bases to trimming and J lost 4 bases, with 9 bases between them. CDR1 and CDR2 (germline): SEHNR, FQNEAQ (reference sequence). For the CDR3, the DNA is TGTGCCGGTGCGGGTTACAATGAGCAGTTCTTC. Translated, it gives CAGAGYNEQFF.

The chain carries TRBV12-3 or TRBV12-4 and TRBJ2-3, with TRBD2 matching over 7 bases. CDR3 length: 13 amino acids. V was pared by 3 bases and J by 4 bases, with 1 base of the junction left unmatched. The CDR3 is CASSFAGADTQYF. The CDR3 DNA reads TGTGCCAGCAGTTTCGCGGGAGCAGATACGCAGTATTTT.

The chain links TRBV6-5 to TRBJ1-1; TRBD1 is a possible D gene (5 bases). CDR1 is MNHEY and CDR2 is SVGAGI in the germline V gene. The CDR3 consists of 13 residues. V dropped 6 bases and J dropped 3 bases, with 11 bases sitting between them. DNA of the CDR3: TGTGCCAGCAGGGTTACCAGGGACACTGAAGCTTTCTTT. Translation: CASRVTRDTEAFF.

This sequence joins TRBV27 and TRBJ1-6; 7 nucleotides line up with TRBD1. The ends lost 5 bases at V and 6 bases at J; junction bases unmatched: 7. Germline V lookup: CDR1 MNHEY, CDR2 SMNVEV (reference sequence). This CDR3 contains 15 residues. The CDR3 sequence is CASSEIGTVNSPLHF. For the CDR3, the DNA is TGTGCCAGCAGTGAAATCGGGACAGTTAATTCACCCCTCCACTTT.

The chain couples TRBV7-3 to TRBJ2-5; TRBD1 matches 8 bases. This CDR3 comprises 14 residues. The V gene's germline CDR1 is SGHTA and CDR2 FQGTGA. Losses at the gene ends were 9 bases for V and 5 bases for J; bases not matched to a gene: 11. CDR3: CASSTAGGFETQYF. CDR3 in DNA: TGTGCCAGTTCCACGGCAGGGGGCTTTGAGACCCAGTACTTC. The entire variable domain, with the rest obtained from reference TRBV7-3 and TRBJ2-5, is as follows: GAGVSQTPSNKVTEKGKYVELRCDPISGHTALYWYRQSLGQGPEFLIYFQGTGAADDSGLPNDRFFAVRPEGSVSTLKIQRTERGDSAVYLCASSTAGGFETQYFGPGTRLLVL.

This chain uses TRBV6-5 with TRBJ1-4; D gene uncertain. V shed 3 bases and J shed 1 base, with 3 bases lying between them. The CDR3 extends over 13 amino acids. Per germline, CDR1 MNHEY and CDR2 SVGAGI. CDR3 in amino acids: CASSYQTNEKLFF. CDR3 nucleotides: TGTGCCAGCAGTTATCAAACTAATGAAAAACTGTTTTTT.

This chain links TRBV6-5 with TRBJ1-4; 7 bases align to TRBD1. The V and J ends lost 1 base and 5 bases, in that order; junction bases with no gene match: 7. The CDR3 has 16 amino acids. The V gene's germline CDR1 is MNHEY and CDR2 SVGAGI. CDR3 coding DNA: TGTGCCAGCAGTTACTTCACCGGGACAGTCAATGAAAAACTGTTTTTT. It yields the protein CASSYFTGTVNEKLFF.

The V gene is TRBV28, the J gene TRBJ1-3; TRBD1 might be the D (6 bases). Germline V gene data show CDR1 as MDHEN and CDR2 as SYDVKM. CDR3 size: 21 residues. V lost 5 bases and J 0 bases, leaving 29 bases between the germline ends. CDR3 coding DNA: TGTGCCAGCAGTATAGCCTACCCCGGGCTACAGGGTTCCCTCTCTGGAAACACCATATATTTT. It translates to CASSIAYPGLQGSLSGNTIYF.

The chain has TRBV7-3 and TRBJ1-6, with 7 bases lining up with TRBD1. V dropped 2 bases and J dropped 10; count of bases not matched to a gene: 8. Germline V lookup: CDR1 SGHTA, CDR2 FQGTGA. The CDR3 has 15 residues. The CDR3, as DNA: TGTGCCAGCAGCTTAGGGGGACAGTTTGGGTCACCCCTCCACTTT. Its translation is CASSLGGQFGSPLHF.

This chain links TRBV7-2 with TRBJ2-4, with a weak D call TRBD1 (6 bases). The germline V and J ends were trimmed by 1 base and 5 bases, with 12 bases remaining between them. The CDR3 is made up of 15 amino acids. Germline loops: CDR1 SGHTA, CDR2 FQGNSA. CDR3 loop: CASSLGLGHQNIQYF. The CDR3 DNA sequence: TGTGCCAGCAGCTTAGGATTGGGACATCAAAACATTCAGTACTTC.

J is TRBJ1-4 and V is TRBV5-1; 7 bases align to TRBD1. The CDR3 loop spans 14 amino acids. Losses at the gene ends were 4 bases for V and 4 bases for J; bases not matched to a gene: 4. The germline V gene has CDR1 SGHRS and CDR2 YFSETQ. The CDR3: CASSPTGLNEKLFF. In DNA form, the CDR3 reads TGCGCCAGCAGCCCGACAGGGCTTAATGAAAAACTGTTTTTT.

CDR3 DNA: TGTGCCAGCAGCTTGGCAGGCTCTGGAAACACCATATATTTT. It codes for CASSLAGSGNTIYF. The chain couples TRBV5-6 to TRBJ1-3, with D uncertain. Trimming stripped 0 bases from V and 0 bases from J, with 4 bases between. The CDR3 runs to 14 residues. CDR1 is SGHDT, CDR2 YYEEEE, per germline. The entire variable domain, with the rest obtained from reference TRBV5-6 and TRBJ1-3, is as follows: DAGVTQSPTHLIKTRGQQVTLRCSPKSGHDTVSWYQQALGQGPQFIFQYYEEEERQRGNFPDRFSGHQFPNYSSELNVNALLLGDSALYLCASSLAGSGNTIYFGEGSWLTVV.

The gene calls are TRBV9 and TRBJ2-7; D is perhaps TRBD1 (5 bases). The V gene's germline CDR1 is SGDLS and CDR2 YYNGEE. With 0 bases removed from V and 2 bases from J, the gap between germline ends came to 12 bases. The CDR3 has 15 amino acids. CDR3 bases: TGTGCCAGCAGCGTAGGGCAGGGCGGAGCCTACGAGCAGTACTTC. Translating gives CASSVGQGGAYEQYF.

This clone was recorded a few times. CDR3 amino acids: CATSGPGHNTGELFF. In nucleotides, the CDR3 is TGTGCCACCAGTGGGCCGGGACACAACACCGGGGAGCTGTTTTTT. V gene TRBV24-1 combines with J gene TRBJ2-2, with a weak D call TRBD1 (6 bases). Germline CDR1 is KGHDR and CDR2 is SFDVKD. CDR3 size: 15 residues. Trimming took 5 bases from V and 2 from J, leaving 11 bases between them.

The chain couples TRBV19 to TRBJ2-7, with D perhaps TRBD1 (6 bases). This CDR3 is 14 amino acids long. CDR1 and CDR2 (germline): LNHDA, SQIVND (reference sequence). V lost 5 bases to trimming and J lost 3 bases, with 14 bases between them. The chain's CDR3 is CASSFSQGFYEQYF. The CDR3 DNA reads TGTGCCAGTAGTTTCTCGCAGGGGTTCTACGAGCAGTACTTC.

The V and J genes are TRBV13 and TRBJ2-1, with 9 bases identical to TRBD1. The CDR3 sequence is 14 residues long. The J segment lost 9 bases and the V segment lost 4 bases, leaving 7 bases of the junction unmatched. Germline V lookup: CDR1 PRHDT, CDR2 FYEKMQ (reference sequence). CDR3 amino acids: CASSSGQGRTEQFF. The DNA of the CDR3 is TGTGCCAGCAGCTCTGGACAGGGGCGAACTGAGCAGTTCTTC. Full variable domain (missing parts from reference TRBV13 and TRBJ2-1): AAGVIQSPRHLIKEKRETATLKCYPIPRHDTVYWYQQGPGQDPQFLISFYEKMQSDKGSIPDRFSAQQFSDYHSELNMSSLELGDSALYFCASSSGQGRTEQFFGPGTRLTVL.

This clone has only a few counts. The rearrangement uses TRBV18 and TRBJ2-1; D ambiguous. The germline gives CDR1 KGHSH, CDR2 LQKENI. Trimming left V 4 bases short and J 7 bases short, with 17 bases between. The CDR3 extends over 15 amino acids. CDR3 sequence (DNA): TGTGCCAGCTCACGTTCCGGGTTAACCTTGAATGAGCAGTTCTTC. Its protein is CASSRSGLTLNEQFF.

The chain has TRBV27 and TRBJ2-5; 12 positions match TRBD2. The CDR3 sequence is 17 residues long. Germline assignment: CDR1 MNHEY and CDR2 SMNVEV (reference sequence). The trim removed 9 bases at V and 5 bases at J, leaving 16 bases unmatched. CDR3 amino acids: CASTRTSGARWGETQYF. CDR3 sequence (DNA): TGTGCCAGTACGAGGACTAGCGGGGCGAGGTGGGGCGAGACCCAGTACTTC.

The chain uses TRBV15 and TRBJ2-1; tentative D call: TRBD2 (6 bases). The length of the CDR3 is 15 residues. The germline V gene has CDR1 LNHNV and CDR2 YYDKDF (reference sequence). With 5 bases removed from V and 2 bases from J, the gap between germline ends came to 13 bases. CDR3 bases: TGTGCCACCAGCGGCGGCGGAGGGGCCTACAATGAGCAGTTCTTC. Its protein is CATSGGGGAYNEQFF.

This clone was detected only a few times. The rearrangement links TRBV5-4 to TRBJ2-2, with D possibly being TRBD2 (6 bases). The length of the CDR3 is 16 residues. Trimming took 6 bases from V and 1 from J, leaving 16 bases between them. Germline loops: CDR1 SGHNT, CDR2 YYREEE (reference sequence). The CDR3 sequence is CASNPGGALNTGELFF. The CDR3 coding sequence is TGTGCCAGCAACCCCGGGGGAGCCTTGAACACCGGGGAGCTGTTTTTT.

CDR3 coding DNA: TGTGCCAGTAGTATCGGGGACATTAATAGCAATCAGCCCCAGCATTTT. Its protein is CASSIGDINSNQPQHF. This chain links TRBV19 with TRBJ1-5; D might be TRBD1 (6 bases). The CDR3 contains 16 residues. Trimming stripped 3 bases from V and 0 bases from J, with 12 bases between. The germline gives CDR1 LNHDA, CDR2 SQIVND (reference sequence).

The count of this clone is one. The chain uses TRBV28 and TRBJ1-2; no definite D call. Deletions cut 6 bases from V and 6 bases from J, with 17 bases between. Germline CDR1 is MDHEN and CDR2 is SYDVKM. The length of the CDR3 is 14 residues. DNA of the CDR3: TGTGCCAGCAGCCCTGGAGGCACTTGGGATGGCTACACCTTC. It translates to CASSPGGTWDGYTF.